This record covers a single T cell receptor beta chain. Its binding antigen is unknown. No base quality information exists; no much larger clone differs at one position. This record comes from a study of blood T cells in healthy people across ages (dated by TCRdb to between 2015 and 2016). The study in broad terms: In model experiments, roughly one uniquely barcoded TCR beta cDNA molecule per two T cells was captured by template switching. The study analyzed two additional independent replicas of 1 million unique cDNA reads from the same blood draw for two donors, one aged 18 to 29 and one aged 80 or older. Donors of different ages were randomly distributed across sequencing lanes to avoid experimental bias. Age-related changes in TCR beta repertoire diversity were measured in the study by deep sequencing normalized with unique cDNA molecular identifiers. Donors were grouped into four age groups: young (average 16 years), middle-aged (39), aged (62) and long-lived (approximately 81). The full study reports these points: The long-lived group showed more naive CD4+ T cells, fewer expanded clones and increased TCR diversity than the aged group, suggesting age selection. Donor CMV infection status was unknown, potentially confounding age-related changes in expanded clonotypes. Conclusive comparison of naive and antigen-experienced compartments was prevented by the profiling of bulk unsorted PBMCs. Observed TCR beta diversity correlated strongly with the percentage of naive T cells measured by flow cytometry. Estimates of total diversity from one million sequenced T cells were regarded as lower bounds and underestimates. Observed TCR beta diversity per million T cells fell roughly linearly with age, and a significant reduction was already apparent by age roughly 40.

The library was generated by 5' RACE. The second PCR ran for about 6 to 12 cycles and used a J-beta primer mix along with a sample-barcoded 5' primer. A unique molecular identifier was introduced onto each TCR beta cDNA molecule by a template-switch 5' adaptor carrying 12 random nucleotides. Each sample yielded at least 2.5 million CDR3-containing paired-end reads. The Mint cDNA synthesis kit, primed by a TRBC-specific oligonucleotide, was used to synthesize first-strand cDNA from all RNA. Following uracil-DNA glycosylase treatment, all cDNA underwent a first 18-cycle PCR with the universal primers M1SS and BC2_uni_R. The study's own analysis went as follows. For normalization, 1 million high-quality reads, each with a distinct molecular identifier, were randomly selected from each sample. Instead of being binned into consensus sequences, reads with shared molecular identifiers were discarded. MiTCR, set to a Q25 quality threshold and the strictest error-elimination algorithm, was used for CDR3 identification, clonotype clustering and error correction. A nonparametric unseen species model using Euler transformation provided a lower-bound estimate of total TCR beta diversity. TCRdb itself trimmed the public reads at Q25 with fastp, ran MiXCR and retained productive beta chains. Identical CDR3 proteins give one entry, which carries the most common genes and DNA. The V and J calls here are based on TCRdb, not the publication. Here the sample has over 1,500,000 distinct CDR3 sequences; 39% occur a single time. The top ten clonotypes cover about 21% of the sample.

The roughly 39 donors, aged roughly 6 to 95 years, were systemically healthy Caucasian individuals from Russia. Each donor gave ten milliliters of peripheral blood, collected into EDTA-treated Vacutainer tubes. Ficoll-Paque density-gradient centrifugation was used to isolate PBMCs, with at least 6.5 million per sample. Trizol reagent was used to extract total RNA from PBMCs, with at least 6 micrograms per sample. The percentages of naive CD45RAhigh/CD27high T cells were determined by flow cytometry on a PBMC aliquot from every donor. The TCR comes from a human donor in good health. Sequencing used blood.

In nucleotide form, the sequence is TGTGCCAGCAGTACTCCGGGATTGCGGGGGTTTCGGCAGTACTTC. This yields the protein CASSTPGLRGFRQYF. The rearranged chain carries TRBV6-2 or TRBV6-3 and TRBJ2-4; 7 bases in the junction line up with TRBD2. The V end gives up 5 bases and the J end 13 bases, leaving 17 bases in the junction not matched to a gene. Including cysteine and phenylalanine, the CDR3 has 15 amino acids. Just CDR3 DNA is preserved here, 45 bases in frame from base 1. The germline V gene supplies CDR1 MNHEY and CDR2 SVGEGT.